These 22 T cell receptor beta chains were all obtained from the same sample, sequenced in a study of cytomegalovirus exposure and HLA in healthy donors. Amplification used 60 Vbeta primers and 13 Jbeta primers. Clones were read by immunoSEQ multiplex PCR, and TCRdb kept only the in-frame ones, dropping some. The sample lists 200,000 to 250,000 clones, roughly four fifths seen once, with 8% in the top ten. The specimen sequenced was PBMCs. All receptors derive from a woman aged 60 to 75 in good health and CMV-seropositive.

The rearrangement uses TRBV14 and TRBJ2-7; maybe TRBD2 (5 bases). Germline CDR1 reads SGHDN; CDR2 reads FVKESK. This CDR3 spans 14 amino acids. V shed 5 bases and J shed 1 base, with 12 bases lying between them. In DNA form, the CDR3 reads TGTGCCAGCAGCTCCGGAAGCGGTTCCTACGAGCAGTACTTC. Translating it yields CASSSGSGSYEQYF.

V and J are TRBV6-5 and TRBJ1-2, with 7 bases identical to TRBD1. The CDR3 loop spans 11 amino acids. The germline CDR1 and CDR2 sequences are MNHEY and SVGAGI. With V trimmed by 6 bases and J by 8 bases, 3 bases remained unmatched. CDR3: CASSTGVGYTF. The CDR3 DNA reads TGTGCCAGCAGCACAGGGGTCGGCTACACCTTC.

This rearrangement joins TRBV4-2 to TRBJ2-1; 9 positions agree with TRBD2. J gave up 5 bases and V 4 bases, and 9 bases lay outside the gene matches. The CDR3 totals 16 residues. CDR1 and CDR2 (germline): LGHNA, YNFKEQ. CDR3 nucleotide sequence: TGTGCCAGCAGCCCTCGGAGCGGGAGGCAGGACAATGAGCAGTTCTTC. The encoded protein is CASSPRSGRQDNEQFF.

The V and J genes are TRBV5-1 and TRBJ2-7; weak D call: TRBD1 (6 bases). Trimming pared 4 bases from V and 2 bases from J, leaving 16 bases between. The length of the CDR3 is 15 residues. CDR1 SGHRS and CDR2 YFSETQ come from the germline V gene. CDR3: CASSPPTGATYEQYF. In DNA form, the CDR3 reads TGCGCCAGCAGCCCCCCGACAGGCGCCACCTACGAGCAGTACTTC.

The chain joins TRBV6-5 to TRBJ2-1, with 11 bases that match TRBD1. CDR3 length: 15 amino acids. CDR1 and CDR2 from the germline V gene are MNHEY and SVGAGI. V trimming: 7 bases; J trimming: 7 bases; junction bases outside the gene matches: 9. CDR3 residues: CASTWGTGGTNEQFF. CDR3 coding DNA: TGTGCCAGCACCTGGGGGACAGGGGGTACGAATGAGCAGTTCTTC.

This chain connects TRBV19 to TRBJ1-2; D unresolved. From germline, CDR1 is LNHDA and CDR2 SQIVND (reference sequence). V was clipped by 6 bases and J by 4 bases, with 15 bases between them. This CDR3 region has 14 residues. The CDR3 DNA reads as TGTGCCAGTAGCACCGCTGGGTGGGCCTATGGCTACACCTTC. Translating it yields CASSTAGWAYGYTF. Full variable domain (remainder filled in from reference TRBV19 and TRBJ1-2): DGGITQSPKYLFRKEGQNVTLSCEQNLNHDAMYWYRQDPGQGLRLIYYSQIVNDFQKGDIAEGYSVSREKKESFPLTVTSAQKNPTAFYLCASSTAGWAYGYTFGSGTRLTVV.

The rearrangement uses TRBV6-5 and TRBJ1-1; D not certain. The CDR3 loop spans 13 amino acids. With 3 bases removed from V and 3 bases from J, the gap between germline ends came to 8 bases. Germline CDR1 and CDR2: MNHEY and SVGAGI. Here the CDR3 reads CASSYRRDTEAFF. The DNA for the CDR3 is TGTGCCAGCAGTTATCGGCGGGACACTGAAGCTTTCTTT.

The CDR3 DNA reads TGTGCCAGCAGCACCGCGGACAGGGGAACTCTCTCTGGGGCCAACGTCCTGACTTTC. It yields the protein CASSTADRGTLSGANVLTF. The genes are TRBV21-1 and TRBJ2-6; the DNA was not compared with TRBD1, the D call given in the table. TRBV21-1 is tagged as a pseudogene. This CDR3 comprises 19 residues.

This chain joins TRBV5-6 and TRBJ2-7; D uncertain. The CDR3 loop spans 13 amino acids. With 0 bases removed from V and 5 bases from J, the gap between germline ends came to 9 bases. Germline V gene data show CDR1 as SGHDT and CDR2 as YYEEEE. DNA for the CDR3: TGTGCCAGCAGCTTGGCTCGGGTCAACGAGCAGTACTTC. It yields the protein CASSLARVNEQYF.

The chain carries TRBV19 and TRBJ1-4; 8 bases agree with TRBD1. The ends lost 6 bases at V and 2 bases at J; junction bases unmatched: 5. Germline V gene sequence: CDR1 LNHDA, CDR2 SQIVND (reference sequence). The CDR3 has 15 residues. The CDR3 is CASSHQGATNEKLFF. DNA of the CDR3: TGTGCCAGTAGCCACCAGGGGGCGACTAATGAAAAACTGTTTTTT.

The CDR3 DNA sequence: TGCGCCAGCAGCTTGGAGTGGGGCGGTAGCACAGATACGCAGTATTTT. Amino acids: CASSLEWGGSTDTQYF. This chain joins TRBV5-1 and TRBJ2-3; D possibly corresponds to TRBD1 (5 bases). The CDR3 has 16 residues. Germline values: CDR1 SGHRS, CDR2 YFSETQ. V lost 0 bases, J lost 0 bases, and 11 bases lay in between.

A single count supports this clone. V gene TRBV7-6 combines with J gene TRBJ1-5, with D possibly matching TRBD1 (5 bases). In germline, CDR1 is SGHVS, CDR2 FNYEAQ. The CDR3 loop spans 15 amino acids. With 1 base removed from V and 3 bases from J, the gap between germline ends came to 10 bases. The CDR3 is CASSLGQGYNQPQHF. CDR3 nucleotides: TGTGCCAGCAGCTTAGGTCAGGGATACAATCAGCCCCAGCATTTT.

The rearrangement uses TRBV5-1 and TRBJ2-5, with 11 bases lining up with TRBD1. The DNA end is more similar to TRBJ2-7, so the J call may be wrong. Germline V gene lookup returns CDR1 SGHRS and CDR2 YFSETQ. The CDR3 is 15 residues long. The CDR3 sequence is CASSLRGQGASEQYF. In DNA, the CDR3 is TGCGCCAGCAGCTTGCGAGGACAGGGGGCGTCCGAGCAGTACTTC.

V and J are TRBV28 and TRBJ2-7; D possibly corresponds to TRBD1 (6 bases). The ends were cut back, 1 base at V and 5 bases at J, with 12 bases in the middle. CDR3 size: 14 residues. Germline assignment: CDR1 MDHEN and CDR2 SYDVKM. The CDR3 here is CASSLLGAINEQYF. DNA for the CDR3: TGTGCCAGCAGTTTATTGGGGGCAATTAACGAGCAGTACTTC.

The rearrangement links TRBV2 to TRBJ1-1; D possibly corresponds to TRBD1 (5 bases). CDR3 size: 16 residues. V lost 8 bases, J lost 0 bases, and 19 bases lay in between. Germline values: CDR1 SNHLY, CDR2 FYNNEI. The CDR3 nucleotides are TGTGCCAGCCGGAGGGACTCGGGCACCATGAACACTGAAGCTTTCTTT. It is translated as CASRRDSGTMNTEAFF.

CDR3 sequence: CASSVTGQGTDTQYF. For the CDR3, the DNA is TGTGCCAGCAGCGTTACCGGACAGGGAACAGATACGCAGTATTTT. V gene TRBV6-5 combines with J gene TRBJ2-3; TRBD1 agrees at 8 bases. The CDR3 runs to 15 residues. J gave up 3 bases and V 6 bases, and 8 bases lay outside the gene matches. Germline V lookup: CDR1 MNHEY, CDR2 SVGAGI.

The chain uses TRBV2 and TRBJ1-4; tentatively, D is TRBD1 (6 bases). The ends were cut back, 1 base at V and 3 bases at J, with 9 bases in the middle. The germline V gene encodes CDR1 SNHLY and CDR2 FYNNEI. The CDR3 runs 15 residues. The CDR3 region has the DNA TGTGCCAGCAGTGAAGTGGGGGCAGCTAATGAAAAACTGTTTTTT. The encoded protein is CASSEVGAANEKLFF.

The chain couples TRBV7-2 to TRBJ2-1, with 7 bases identical to TRBD2. CDR1 SGHTA and CDR2 FQGNSA come from the germline V gene. This CDR3 region has 15 residues. V lost 6 bases, J lost 3 bases, and 8 bases stayed unmatched. In nucleotides, the CDR3 is TGTGCCAGCAGTTCCACTGGGACTAACTACAATGAGCAGTTCTTC. This sequence encodes CASSSTGTNYNEQFF.

V usage is TRBV4-1 and J usage is TRBJ2-7, with 11 bases matching TRBD2. Germline CDR1 is MGHRA and CDR2 is YSYEKL. The CDR3 extends over 15 amino acids. V dropped 4 bases and J dropped 7; count of bases not matched to a gene: 9. CDR3 sequence (DNA): TGCGCCAGCAGCCCGGGGACTAGCGGCCTTCGAGAGCAGTACTTC. Its protein is CASSPGTSGLREQYF.

The chain uses TRBV29-1 and TRBJ1-1; D not resolved. V lost 1 base and J 4 bases, leaving 7 bases between the germline ends. This CDR3 has 12 residues. In germline, CDR1 is SQVTM, CDR2 ANQGSEA. The CDR3 here is CSVEGFGTEAFF. The CDR3, as DNA: TGCAGCGTTGAAGGTTTCGGCACTGAAGCTTTCTTT. The whole variable domain, filled in from reference TRBV29-1 and TRBJ1-1, reads SAVISQKPSRDICQRGTSLTIQCQVDSQVTMMFWYRQQPGQSLTLIATANQGSEATYESGFVIDKFPISRPNLTFSTLTVSNMSPEDSSIYLCSVEGFGTEAFFGQGTRLTVV.

The chain carries TRBV4-1 and TRBJ2-3; D ambiguous. Trimming took off 0 bases at V and 2 bases at J, with 6 bases between the two ends. This CDR3 contains 14 residues. The V gene's germline CDR1 is MGHRA and CDR2 YSYEKL. The CDR3 DNA reads as TGCGCCAGCAGCCAAGATGGGCCCACAGATACGCAGTATTTT. Its translation is CASSQDGPTDTQYF.

The chain is built from TRBV6-6 and TRBJ1-1; tentative D call: TRBD1 (5 bases). The CDR3 runs 15 residues. The V gene lost 6 bases and the J gene lost 5 bases, with 19 bases spanning the gap. Germline assignment: CDR1 MNHNY and CDR2 SVGAGI (reference sequence). The DNA for the CDR3 is TGTGCCAGCAGCCGGACCGGGACGGAGGGAACTGAAGCTTTCTTT. Translated: CASSRTGTEGTEAFF.